In this sample, the clone carrying this T cell receptor (beta chain) turned up many times. TCRdb reprocessed the 5' RACE reads via MiXCR and lists one record per CDR3 protein. The sample lists 14,000 or so distinct CDR3 sequences; less than 7.5% were seen once. This sample is drawn from a study of T cells after yellow fever vaccination. About the research overall: Tscm, CM, EM and EMRA memory subsets were sorted by CD3, CD45RA, CCR7 and CD95. Preparation of fractions with low cell numbers was performed using SMART-Seq v4 Ultra Low Input.

Trimming removed 4 bases from V and 4 bases from J; junction bases left unmatched: 7. The CDR3 runs 15 residues. Germline V gene sequence: CDR1 SGHRS, CDR2 YFSETQ. Study results and limitations: Almost every vaccine-responding clonotype was undetectable in sorted memory subsets on day 0. Only a minor proportion of clonotypes was detected across both CD4 and CD8 compartments.

This chain connects TRBV5-1 to TRBJ2-1; 8 bases map to TRBD1. The sample in question was PBMCs, either bulk or a sorted T-cell subset (CD4+, CD8+, memory, or dextramer-sorted; not recorded which), obtained on the day of the yellow fever booster vaccination. The TCR sequence derives from a young man who received the YFV17D yellow fever vaccine. The CDR3, as DNA: TGCGCCAGCAGCGGCGAGACAGGGGTATACAATGAGCAGTTCTTC. As protein: CASSGETGVYNEQFF.